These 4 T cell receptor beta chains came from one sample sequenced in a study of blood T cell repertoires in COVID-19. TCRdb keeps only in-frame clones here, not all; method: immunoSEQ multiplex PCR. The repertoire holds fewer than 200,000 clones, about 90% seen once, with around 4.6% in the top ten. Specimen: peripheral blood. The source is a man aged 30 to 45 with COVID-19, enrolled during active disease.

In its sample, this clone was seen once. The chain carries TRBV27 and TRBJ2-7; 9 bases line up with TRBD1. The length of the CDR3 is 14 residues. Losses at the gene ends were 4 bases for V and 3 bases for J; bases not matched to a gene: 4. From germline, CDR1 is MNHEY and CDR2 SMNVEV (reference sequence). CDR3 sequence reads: CASSSGTGNYEQYF. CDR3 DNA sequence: TGTGCCAGCAGTTCTGGGACAGGGAACTACGAGCAGTACTTC.

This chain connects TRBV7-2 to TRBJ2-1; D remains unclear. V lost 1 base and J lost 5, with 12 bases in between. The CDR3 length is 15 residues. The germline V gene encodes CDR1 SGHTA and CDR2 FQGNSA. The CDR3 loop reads CASSLVSNGHNEQFF. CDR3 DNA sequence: TGTGCCAGCAGCTTAGTGTCGAACGGTCACAATGAGCAGTTCTTC.

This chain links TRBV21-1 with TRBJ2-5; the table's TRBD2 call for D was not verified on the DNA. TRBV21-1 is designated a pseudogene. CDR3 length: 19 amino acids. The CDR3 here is CASSKWLAGLGPSQETQYF. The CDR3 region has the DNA TGTGCCAGCAGCAAGTGGCTAGCGGGATTAGGCCCTTCCCAAGAGACCCAGTACTTC.

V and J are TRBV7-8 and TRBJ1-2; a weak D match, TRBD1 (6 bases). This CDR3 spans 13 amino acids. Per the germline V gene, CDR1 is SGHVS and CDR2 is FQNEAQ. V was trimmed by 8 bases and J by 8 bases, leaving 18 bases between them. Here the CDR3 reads CASGPYRVGGYTF. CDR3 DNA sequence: TGTGCCAGCGGGCCGTACAGGGTTGGAGGCTACACCTTC. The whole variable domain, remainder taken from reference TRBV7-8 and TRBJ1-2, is GAGVSQSPRYKVAKRGQDVALRCDPISGHVSLFWYQQALGQGPEFLTYFQNEAQLDKSGLPSDRFFAERPEGSVSTLKIQRTQQEDSAVYLCASGPYRVGGYTFGSGTRLTVV.